The sequence of this TCR beta chain was determined in a study of cytomegalovirus exposure and HLA in healthy donors listed by TCRdb under 2017. With regard to the full study: According to a later analysis, the roughly 120 validation repertoires were produced on the same platform as the 666 repertoires of the first cohort. The study aimed to test whether cataloging public T cell receptors could reveal signatures of past pathogen exposure. In addition to the first cohort of roughly 670 subjects, a separate validation cohort of 120 different subjects was used. To predict cytomegalovirus infection status, the study combined high-throughput TCR immunosequencing, statistical association of individual TCRs with disease status, and machine learning. Overall study results and their limits: A total of about 180 TCR beta chains were listed by the study as associated with cytomegalovirus. Across donors, most TCR sequences were observed very rarely, whereas some public TCRs were present in many individuals. Cytomegalovirus status was reported to be diagnosed by the classifier with high specificity and sensitivity in both the original and validation cohorts. Subsequent analysis determined that TCRs grouped into clusters in the first cohort also showed a tendency toward co-occurrence across the 120 or so validation repertoires, and 85% to 95% of cluster scores exceeded 0. All 120 or so repertoires were used to score co-occurrence in the validation cohort in a later analysis, because that analysis had no HLA typing for the cohort. A few of the identified cytomegalovirus-associated TCR beta chains were confirmed in vitro to be specific for cytomegalovirus antigens. The authors suggested that the approach could potentially be extended to other disease states and immunological phenotypes.

Library creation used the immunoSEQ multiplex PCR assay. Regarding the original processing steps: A statistical classification framework was developed to diagnose cytomegalovirus status using the catalog of TCR beta chain sequences. What TCRdb holds here is the immuneACCESS table cut down to in-frame rearrangements. Part of the clones is not present; checked against another copy, under half of the missing clones reflect an unresolved V gene, and the others are unexplained. That table supplies the V and J calls and clone size; D and trimming were determined from the DNA. In this sample the table shows over 200,000 clones, around 90% of which occur a single time. The ten top clones hold roughly 2% of the sample. From the germline V gene, CDR1 is SNHLY and CDR2 is FYNNEI. V lost 3 bases and J lost 4 bases, and the count of bases not matched to a germline gene is 14. The CDR3, from cysteine to phenylalanine, totals 18 residues. The retained sequence is limited to the CDR3, 54 bases, with the frame set at the first base.

Separate from the approximately 700-subject first cohort, the validation cohort of 120 subjects was the group to which the donors belonged. On this clone: Its target antigen remains unknown. No base quality values were provided; no much bigger clone lies one nucleotide off.

The sample comprised PBMCs. The V gene is TRBV2 and the J gene is TRBJ2-7, with 11 central nucleotides matching TRBD2. This TCR came from a woman aged 18 to 35 in good health and CMV-seropositive. CDR3 sequence: CASSEIAGGPTRNYEQYF. The nucleotides are TGTGCCAGCAGTGAGATAGCGGGAGGGCCGACACGTAATTACGAGCAGTACTTC.